This TCR beta chain stems from a study of T-cell memory formation after mild COVID-19. Looking at the study overall: For the most part, TCR clusters were specific to one donor. Overall study results and limits: Several responding clones turned up in pre-infection memory, indicating that cross-reactive memory may have taken part. Researchers report contracting CD4+ clones mostly in CM and EM, with CD8+ clones in EMRA.

MiXCR was run by TCRdb on the 5' RACE reads, yielding one entry per CDR3 protein. The sample records under 250,000 distinct CDR3 sequences, about 9.2% being singletons. Looked up from germline, CDR1 is DFQATT and CDR2 is SNEGSKA (reference sequence). This CDR3 contains 12 residues. The V end was cut by 2 bases, the J end by 6 bases, with 7 bases between. About this clonotype: Its antigen is unidentified.

The sequence was obtained from a man younger than 35 who had mild COVID-19 (a few samples of this study predate the infection). Cell type and time point are not known. This chain uses TRBV20-1 with TRBJ2-2; D not resolved. The sequenced sample consisted of PBMCs or a T cell subset sorted from them (not recorded which). CDR3 bases: TGCAGTGCTAGACAGGCCGCCGGGGAGCTGTTTTTT. The encoded protein is CSARQAAGELFF.